This T cell receptor (beta chain) was captured in a study of control samples from healthy donors and cancer patients. Germline CDR1 reads MDHEN; CDR2 reads SYDVKM. V gave up 5 bases and J gave up 7 bases; unmatched junction bases: 7. The CDR3 totals 15 residues. Libraries were prepared by immunoSEQ multiplex PCR; TCRdb keeps only in-frame clonotypes and omits some of them. The data contain about 150,000 clones, about 91% of them singletons. The rearrangement joins TRBV28 to TRBJ1-6, with 8 bases fitting TRBD1. This TCR came from a man aged 18-30 years in good health. The material sequenced was blood. The CDR3 spells CASSARGLGNSPLHF. The CDR3 coding sequence is TGTGCCAGCAGTGCCAGGGGGCTGGGGAATTCACCCCTCCACTTT.